This entry lists 22 T cell receptor beta chains sequenced from one sample in a study of T cells expressing NK-cell markers. Reanalyzing the 5' RACE reads, TCRdb keeps one entry per CDR3 protein, without DNA. Its listing shows about 160,000 distinct CDR3 sequences. Sequenced: blood T cells: a sorted CD56 or NKG2C T cell subset, CD4+ or CD8+ T cells, or bulk PBMC T cells (not recorded which). All receptors come from a woman aged 18 to 69 in good health.

V is TRBV20-1 and J is TRBJ2-7. Germline V gene lookup returns CDR1 DFQATT and CDR2 SNEGSKA (reference sequence). This CDR3 has 14 amino acids. The CDR3 region is CSARSSSGSYEQYF.

V is TRBV27 and J is TRBJ2-7. CDR1 is MNHEY and CDR2 is SMNVEV in the germline V gene (reference sequence). The CDR3 spans 16 residues. The CDR3: CASSPLLEFEVYEQYF.

The J gene is TRBJ1-1, the V gene TRBV5-1; the TRBD1 assignment by TCRdb is unverifiable without DNA. From germline, CDR1 is SGHRS and CDR2 YFSETQ. The CDR3 covers 17 residues. CDR3 amino acids: CASSLVLGGEVNTEAFF.

V gene TRBV12-3 or TRBV12-4 combines with J gene TRBJ2-3; TCRdb returns TRBD1, unconfirmable since there is no DNA. This CDR3 contains 16 residues. This CDR3 is CASSPVRGKYGDTQYF.

The V call is TRBV20-1, the J call TRBJ1-6. The CDR3 loop spans 13 amino acids. In germline, CDR1 is DFQATT, CDR2 SNEGSKA (reference sequence). CDR3 loop: CSASDGRDSPLHF.

V gene TRBV7-3 combines with J gene TRBJ2-7; TCRdb's D call, TRBD1, is unchecked because there is no DNA. This CDR3 has 16 amino acids. Per the germline V gene, CDR1 is SGHTA and CDR2 is FQGTGA. CDR3 amino acids: CASSLTRDRGNGEQYF.

V usage is TRBV9 and J usage is TRBJ1-1. CDR1 and CDR2 from the germline V gene are SGDLS and YYNGEE. CDR3 length equals 14 residues. CDR3 loop: CASSVGHRNTEAFF.

This chain joins TRBV11-1 and TRBJ2-5; TCRdb indicates TRBD2, and absent DNA this call remains unverified. The CDR3 spans 16 residues. CDR1 and CDR2 from the germline V gene are SGHAT and FQDESV (reference sequence). CDR3: CASSLVRLAEGETQYF.

The V call is TRBV7-2, the J call TRBJ1-1. The CDR3 loop spans 16 amino acids. Germline V gene sequence: CDR1 SGHTA, CDR2 FQGNSA. CDR3 amino acids: CASSLLSWGGRAEAFF.

The chain's CDR3 is CASSVTGTGTYGYTF. The V and J genes are TRBV6-1 and TRBJ1-2; TCRdb's assignment of TRBD1 cannot be checked, as there is no DNA. Germline lookup yields CDR1 MNHNS and CDR2 SASEGT. This CDR3 comprises 15 residues.

V is TRBV13 and J is TRBJ2-1. Germline V gene sequence: CDR1 PRHDT, CDR2 FYEKMQ (reference sequence). This CDR3 has 12 residues. This chain's CDR3 is CASSSDRNEQFF. Based on the CDR3 plus reference TRBV13 and TRBJ2-1, the full variable domain is AAGVIQSPRHLIKEKRETATLKCYPIPRHDTVYWYQQGPGQDPQFLISFYEKMQSDKGSIPDRFSAQQFSDYHSELNMSSLELGDSALYFCASSSDRNEQFFGPGTRLTVL.

This chain joins TRBV5-6 and TRBJ2-4; TCRdb lists TRBD1, though no DNA is available to test this call. Per the germline V gene, CDR1 is SGHDT and CDR2 is YYEEEE. The CDR3 consists of 15 residues. This CDR3 reads CASSPGTGPKNIQYF.

The chain has TRBV7-2 and TRBJ1-6. Germline CDR1 reads SGHTA; CDR2 reads FQGNSA. This CDR3 has 14 amino acids. The CDR3 loop reads CASRGMTPDSPLHF.

This rearrangement joins TRBV10-3 to TRBJ1-5; as DNA is missing, the TRBD1 call by TCRdb cannot be tested. CDR1 ENHRY and CDR2 SYGVKD come from the germline V gene. The CDR3 is made up of 14 amino acids. The CDR3 loop is CATRPGVDNQPQHF.

The chain joins TRBV29-1 to TRBJ2-3; TCRdb picks TRBD1, but there is no DNA to check that call. The CDR3 covers 15 residues. The germline CDR1 and CDR2 sequences are SQVTM and ANQGSEA. The CDR3 protein is CSVDRGSVSTDTQYF.

This chain's CDR3 is CASSLVGVNTEAFF. The chain recombines TRBV5-1 with TRBJ1-1. CDR1 and CDR2 (germline): SGHRS, YFSETQ. CDR3 length: 14 residues.

This chain connects TRBV9 to TRBJ2-3; TCRdb calls TRBD2, which cannot be checked without DNA. Germline V gene data show CDR1 as SGDLS and CDR2 as YYNGEE. This CDR3 has 16 residues. Here the CDR3 reads CASSDRAGGTTDTQYF.

The genes are TRBV11-2 and TRBJ2-7; the D gene TCRdb calls, TRBD2, cannot be checked with no DNA. CDR3 length: 14 residues. Per the germline V gene, CDR1 is SGHAT and CDR2 is FQNNGV. CDR3: CASSKGLAVYEQYF.

The genes are TRBV20-1 and TRBJ2-2; TCRdb designates TRBD2, a call that cannot be tested without DNA. This CDR3 is 17 amino acids long. The V gene's germline CDR1 is DFQATT and CDR2 SNEGSKA (reference sequence). The CDR3 protein is CSDPPWTSGGAIGELFF.

The rearrangement joins TRBV19 to TRBJ2-7. This CDR3 is 14 amino acids long. CDR1 is LNHDA, CDR2 SQIVND, per germline (reference sequence). The CDR3 here is CASRMDGSSYEQYF.

This chain joins TRBV7-8 and TRBJ2-3; TCRdb gives TRBD1 as the D gene, but with no DNA this cannot be confirmed. Germline values: CDR1 SGHVS, CDR2 FQNEAQ. CDR3 length equals 15 residues. This chain's CDR3 is CASSSVGQTTDTQYF. Supplemented by reference TRBV7-8 and TRBJ2-3, the full variable domain reads GAGVSQSPRYKVAKRGQDVALRCDPISGHVSLFWYQQALGQGPEFLTYFQNEAQLDKSGLPSDRFFAERPEGSVSTLKIQRTQQEDSAVYLCASSSVGQTTDTQYFGPGTRLTVL.

V is TRBV10-3 and J is TRBJ1-1. The CDR3 length is 12 residues. Per germline, CDR1 ENHRY and CDR2 SYGVKD. This CDR3 is CAISDAAAEAFF.